This T cell receptor (beta chain) came from a study of blood T cell repertoires in COVID-19. Measured with immunoSEQ multiplex PCR; TCRdb has only the in-frame clones, and not every one. The sample comprises under 110,000 clones, about four fifths of which are singletons, and around 14% rests with the top ten. Trimming stripped 0 bases from V and 4 bases from J, with 12 bases between. In germline, CDR1 is LNHNV, CDR2 YYDKDF (reference sequence). The CDR3 is made up of 15 amino acids. Sample: peripheral blood. The genes are TRBV15 and TRBJ2-5, with D perhaps matching TRBD2 (6 bases). The receptor's source is a woman in her sixties with acute or convalescent COVID-19. CDR3 sequence reads: CATSRDRRERETQYF. CDR3 nucleotide sequence: TGTGCCACCAGCAGAGATAGGCGGGAAAGAGAGACCCAGTACTTC.